These 22 T cell receptor beta chains were all obtained from the same sample, sequenced in a study of blood T cell repertoires in COVID-19. Clones were read by immunoSEQ multiplex PCR, and TCRdb kept only the in-frame ones, dropping some. The table has hundreds of thousands of clones, 65% to 90% seen once; the top ten hold around 9.8%. Material for sequencing was PBMCs or T cells enriched from blood (not recorded which). Receptor source: a woman aged 45-65 years with acute COVID-19.

The genes are TRBV7-2 and TRBJ1-5, with a possible D match to TRBD1 (5 bases). Germline CDR1 SGHTA, CDR2 FQGNSA. This CDR3 has 16 amino acids. Trimming pared 1 base from V and 1 base from J, leaving 11 bases between. In nucleotides, the CDR3 is TGTGCCAGCAGCTTAGTTACAGGAGGGAGCAATCAGCCCCAGCATTTT. Its protein product is CASSLVTGGSNQPQHF.

The chain employs TRBV28 and TRBJ1-1; 8 nucleotides agree with TRBD1. V shed 6 bases and J 4 bases; nucleotides not matched to a gene: 7. The CDR3 is made up of 14 amino acids. Per germline, CDR1 MDHEN and CDR2 SYDVKM. CDR3 bases: TGTGCCAGCAGCTCAGGGGGCGCCGGCACTGAAGCTTTCTTT. Protein sequence: CASSSGGAGTEAFF.

This clone was seen a handful of times. The rearrangement joins TRBV6-5 to TRBJ2-3; 8 nucleotides match TRBD2. Germline loops: CDR1 MNHEY, CDR2 SVGAGI. V was pared by 4 bases and J by 4 bases, with 4 bases of the junction left unmatched. The CDR3 loop spans 14 amino acids. The CDR3 DNA sequence: TGTGCCAGCAGTTCTGGACTAGCCTCAGATACGCAGTATTTT. It encodes CASSSGLASDTQYF.

The chain uses TRBV30 and TRBJ1-2; D is possibly TRBD1 (5 bases). CDR3 size: 13 residues. Germline V gene sequence: CDR1 GTSNPN, CDR2 SVGIG (reference sequence). Trimming stripped 1 base from V and 8 bases from J, with 14 bases between. The DNA of the CDR3 is TGTGCCTGGAGTGCCCAGGGTTTGGGGGGCTACACCTTC. Its protein is CAWSAQGLGGYTF.

V gene TRBV29-1 combines with J gene TRBJ1-2; D possibly corresponds to TRBD1 (5 bases). This CDR3 contains 14 residues. Germline loops: CDR1 SQVTM, CDR2 ANQGSEA. Between the trimmed V and J ends, which lost 1 base and 4 bases, there was a span of 13 bases. CDR3 in DNA: TGCAGCGTTGAAGGGGCAGGGCGACTCTATGGCTACACCTTC. Its translation is CSVEGAGRLYGYTF. The full variable domain, its missing parts supplied by reference TRBV29-1 and TRBJ1-2, is SAVISQKPSRDICQRGTSLTIQCQVDSQVTMMFWYRQQPGQSLTLIATANQGSEATYESGFVIDKFPISRPNLTFSTLTVSNMSPEDSSIYLCSVEGAGRLYGYTFGSGTRLTVV.

The chain is built from TRBV7-9 and TRBJ1-5; D gene uncertain. Germline loops: CDR1 SEHNR, CDR2 FQNEAQ (reference sequence). The CDR3 is made up of 13 amino acids. Between the trimmed V and J ends, which lost 5 bases and 4 bases, there was a span of 9 bases. As DNA, the CDR3 is TGTGCCAGCAGCCCCGAGAGGAATCAGCCCCAGCATTTT. It specifies CASSPERNQPQHF.

J is TRBJ1-2 and V is TRBV5-1; 11 bases agree with TRBD1. CDR1 SGHRS and CDR2 YFSETQ come from the germline V gene. The CDR3 length is 15 residues. The V gene end was trimmed by 4 bases and the J gene end by 4 bases; junction bases not matched to a gene: 6. CDR3 loop: CASSPRDRGVYGYTF. The CDR3 DNA reads TGCGCCAGCAGCCCCCGGGACAGGGGGGTCTATGGCTACACCTTC.

V and J are TRBV5-4 and TRBJ2-1; TRBD2 agrees at 10 bases. Germline V gives CDR1 SGHNT, CDR2 YYREEE (reference sequence). Trimming took 5 bases from V and 2 from J; bases not matched to a gene: 7. The CDR3 totals 16 residues. The CDR3 nucleotides are TGTGCCAGCAGACCCAGCGGGGGGGCGACCTACAATGAGCAGTTCTTC. This translates into CASRPSGGATYNEQFF.

This clone was counted a few times. This sequence joins TRBV7-2 and TRBJ1-1; 7 bases agree with TRBD1. Germline V gene lookup returns CDR1 SGHTA and CDR2 FQGNSA. The length of the CDR3 is 15 residues. V lost 4 bases to trimming and J lost 0 bases; unmatched junction nucleotides: 5. The CDR3 region is CASSSPTGMNTEAFF. CDR3 bases: TGTGCCAGCAGCTCGCCGACAGGGATGAACACTGAAGCTTTCTTT.

The chain joins TRBV3-1 (or the pseudogene TRBV3-2) to TRBJ2-1, with 11 bases aligning to TRBD1. Germline V gene sequence: CDR1 LGHDT, CDR2 YNNKEL (reference sequence). J was trimmed by 4 bases and V by 5 bases; bases with no gene match: 4. This CDR3 spans 15 amino acids. CDR3 sequence reads: CASSFRDRGYNEQFF. CDR3 in DNA: TGTGCCAGCAGCTTCCGGGACAGGGGGTACAATGAGCAGTTCTTC.

In this sample, this clone turned up once. The CDR3 nucleotides read TGTGCCAGCAGCCCTTATGGGGGGGCCACTGAAGCTTTCTTT. Translation gives CASSPYGGATEAFF. V and J are TRBV9 and TRBJ1-1; possibly TRBD1 for D (6 bases). Germline CDR1 is SGDLS and CDR2 is YYNGEE. The CDR3 contains 14 residues. V shed 4 bases and J shed 4 bases, with 14 bases lying between them.

V is TRBV5-1 and J is TRBJ2-7, with 7 bases aligning to TRBD2. Germline lookup yields CDR1 SGHRS and CDR2 YFSETQ. The CDR3 contains 14 residues. J gave up 10 bases and V 5 bases, and 15 bases lay outside the gene matches. CDR3 protein: CASSNAGVGSGQYF. DNA of the CDR3: TGCGCCAGCAGTAATGCGGGGGTTGGTTCGGGACAGTACTTC. Together with reference TRBV5-1 and TRBJ2-7, the CDR3 gives the full variable domain: KAGVTQTPRYLIKTRGQQVTLSCSPISGHRSVSWYQQTPGQGLQFLFEYFSETQRNKGNFPGRFSGRQFSNSRSEMNVSTLELGDSALYLCASSNAGVGSGQYFGPGTRLTVT.

The gene calls are TRBV4-3 and TRBJ2-1; 7 positions agree with TRBD2. Trimming took 0 bases from V and 8 from J; bases not matched to a gene: 10. Germline-derived CDR1 and CDR2 are LGHNA and YSLEER. This CDR3 region has 16 residues. This chain's CDR3 is CASSQEITTSQHEQFF. The CDR3 DNA is TGCGCCAGCAGCCAAGAAATAACGACTAGCCAGCATGAGCAGTTCTTC.

This clone was observed a handful of times. This chain joins TRBV12-3 or TRBV12-4 and TRBJ1-5; a possible D gene is TRBD1 (5 bases). V was trimmed by 3 bases and J by 9 bases, leaving 12 bases between them. CDR3 length: 13 amino acids. CDR3: CASSFRDRVPQHF. CDR3 nucleotide sequence: TGTGCCAGCAGTTTCAGGGATCGGGTGCCCCAGCATTTT.

The V gene is TRBV19, the J gene TRBJ1-5, with no clear D. The ends were cut back, 5 bases at V and 1 base at J, with 9 bases in the middle. CDR1 is LNHDA and CDR2 is SQIVND in the germline V gene (reference sequence). This CDR3 has 14 residues. The CDR3 DNA reads as TGTGCCAGTAGTTCTAGGCCGAGCAATCAGCCCCAGCATTTT. Translation gives CASSSRPSNQPQHF.

This clone appeared once. The chain is built from TRBV9 and TRBJ2-2; 10 positions match TRBD2. Trimming removed 0 bases from V and 5 bases from J; junction bases left unmatched: 1. Germline-derived CDR1 and CDR2 are SGDLS and YYNGEE. The CDR3 is made up of 15 amino acids. The CDR3 region is CASSVVAGGTGELFF. CDR3 nucleotide sequence: TGTGCCAGCAGCGTAGTAGCGGGGGGAACCGGGGAGCTGTTTTTT.

This chain joins TRBV29-1 and TRBJ2-5; tentatively, D is TRBD1 (5 bases). The germline V and J ends were trimmed by 7 bases and 5 bases, with 11 bases remaining between them. CDR3 size: 11 residues. The V gene's germline CDR1 is SQVTM and CDR2 ANQGSEA. The CDR3 DNA reads as TGCAGCGGAACGTCAGGGGAGACCCAGTACTTC. Residues: CSGTSGETQYF.

The chain couples TRBV4-2 to TRBJ1-4; 7 bases agree with TRBD1. Germline trimming cut 1 base from V and 8 bases from J; bases unmatched to any gene: 13. Germline loops: CDR1 LGHNA, CDR2 YNFKEQ. The CDR3 runs to 17 residues. The CDR3 DNA is TGTGCCAGCAGCCAAGGTAGTGGTCCAGGGGGTGAGGAAAAACTGTTTTTT. Residues: CASSQGSGPGGEEKLFF.

V and J are TRBV3-1 (or the pseudogene TRBV3-2) and TRBJ1-2; 8 nucleotides align to TRBD1. The CDR3 length is 14 residues. The V gene end was trimmed by 0 bases and the J gene end by 8 bases; junction bases not matched to a gene: 5. CDR1 is LGHDT, CDR2 YNNKEL, per germline (reference sequence). DNA for the CDR3: TGTGCCAGCAGCCAAGATTTAACAGGGGGAGGCTACACCTTC. The encoded protein is CASSQDLTGGGYTF.

V is TRBV19 and J is TRBJ2-5; no firm D call. Germline-derived CDR1 and CDR2 are LNHDA and SQIVND (reference sequence). The CDR3 contains 13 residues. V dropped 5 bases and J dropped 3 bases, with 10 bases sitting between them. The CDR3 DNA follows: TGTGCCAGTAGTCCAAAGGCGGAAGAGACCCAGTACTTC. Translating it yields CASSPKAEETQYF.

This chain uses TRBV6-5 with TRBJ1-2; perhaps TRBD1 as D (6 bases). CDR1 and CDR2 (germline): MNHEY, SVGAGI. The V gene lost 5 bases and the J gene lost 4 bases, with 14 bases spanning the gap. CDR3 length equals 14 residues. Written as DNA, the CDR3 is TGTGCCAGCAGTAAGACGACAGGTTTCTATGGCTACACCTTC. It is translated as CASSKTTGFYGYTF.

The chain recombines TRBV19 with TRBJ1-1, with D possibly being TRBD1 (6 bases). The length of the CDR3 is 11 residues. V lost 6 bases, J lost 11 bases, and 13 bases lay in between. Germline CDR1 is LNHDA and CDR2 is SQIVND (reference sequence). CDR3: CASRRGGEAFF. CDR3 nucleotides: TGTGCCAGTAGAAGGGGGGGCGAGGCTTTCTTT.